These T cell receptor beta chains were read from a single sample in a study of CD8 T cells in Susac syndrome. A single record per CDR3 protein comes from TCRdb applying MiXCR to the immunoSEQ multiplex PCR reads. The sample carries some 77,000 distinct CDR3 sequences, 90% to 95% recorded once. Sequences were obtained from CD4+ T cells from PBMCs. The receptors derive from a human donor with Susac syndrome. Each CDR3 is given with its conserved first and last residue. The order of the fields is D gene, J gene, V gene, clone size, CDR3 protein, CDR3 DNA. D genes are given only for firm matches. Size is omitted from some rows. Given values are once, few, many or a class for expanded clones.

TRBD1,TRBJ2-7,TRBV5-1,-,CASSRTGGTYEQYF,TGCGCCAGCAGCCGTACAGGGGGCACCTACGAGCAGTACTTC
-,TRBJ2-1,TRBV20-1,-,CSASFGMGGQFF,TGCAGTGCTAGTTTCGGTATGGGGGGGCAGTTCTTC
-,TRBJ1-4,TRBV30,-,CAWSVYRGHLYPATNEKLFF,TGTGCCTGGAGTGTATATAGGGGACACCTGTACCCTGCAACTAATGAAAAACTGTTTTTT
TRBD1,TRBJ2-3,TRBV7-9,-,CASSSGQGATDTQYF,TGTGCCAGCAGCTCGGGACAGGGCGCCACAGATACGCAGTATTTT
-,TRBJ1-2,TRBV20-1,-,CSASPDTYGYTF,TGCAGTGCTAGTCCCGACACCTATGGCTACACCTTC
-,TRBJ1-6,TRBV20-1,-,CSAPQGNGFTLHF,TGCAGTGCTCCACAGGGTAATGGGTTCACCCTCCACTTT
-,TRBJ1-4,TRBV10-3,-,CAISELSNEKLFF,TGTGCCATCAGTGAGTTGAGTAATGAAAAACTGTTTTTT
-,TRBJ1-2,TRBV20-1,-,CSAGDNVNYGYTF,TGCAGTGCTGGTGACAACGTTAACTATGGCTACACCTTC
TRBD2,TRBJ2-3,TRBV13,-,CASSTVSGGDTQYF,TGTGCCAGCAGCACTGTTAGCGGGGGGGATACGCAGTATTTT
TRBD2,TRBJ2-4,TRBV18,-,CASSLDGGDIQYF,TGTGCCAGCTCACTCGACGGGGGGGACATTCAGTACTTC
TRBD1,TRBJ2-7,TRBV4-2,-,CASRGTGGSDEQYF,TGTGCCAGCAGGGGGACAGGGGGGTCTGACGAGCAGTACTTC
-,TRBJ1-6,TRBV9,-,CASSVSENSPLHF,TGTGCCAGCAGCGTTTCGGAAAATTCACCCCTCCACTTT
TRBD2,TRBJ2-1,TRBV7-2,once,CASSRGGGTYNEQFF,TGTGCCAGCAGCCGCGGGGGGGGCACCTACAATGAGCAGTTCTTC
-,TRBJ2-7,TRBV15,-,CATSRAVPPEQYF,TGTGCCACCAGCAGAGCGGTTCCCCCCGAGCAGTACTTC
-,TRBJ1-2,TRBV6-5,-,CASSYSSQIYGYTF,TGTGCCAGCAGTTACTCGAGTCAGATCTATGGCTACACCTTC
TRBD1,TRBJ2-2,TRBV28,-,CASSWGQENTGELFF,TGTGCCAGCAGCTGGGGACAGGAGAACACCGGGGAGCTGTTTTTT
-,TRBJ1-5,TRBV28,-,CASSLAGASNQPQHF,TGTGCCAGCAGTTTGGCAGGGGCTAGCAATCAGCCCCAGCATTTT
-,TRBJ2-5,TRBV20-1,once,CSAAPGPQETQYF,TGCAGTGCTGCCCCGGGCCCCCAAGAGACCCAGTACTTC
-,TRBJ2-3,TRBV5-1,-,CASSPETDTQYF,TGCGCCAGCAGCCCGGAGACAGATACGCAGTATTTT
-,TRBJ1-2,TRBV10-3,-,CAISEAGDYGYTF,TGTGCCATCAGTGAGGCCGGAGACTATGGCTACACCTTC
-,TRBJ1-1,TRBV30,-,CAWSATPAEAFF,TGTGCCTGGAGTGCCACTCCAGCTGAAGCTTTCTTT
TRBD1,TRBJ1-1,TRBV20-1,-,CSATGQGAFRTEAFF,TGCAGTGCTACAGGACAGGGGGCGTTTCGGACTGAAGCTTTCTTT
TRBD1,TRBJ2-7,TRBV6-2/TRBV6-3,-,CASSYLGQSYEQYF,TGTGCCAGCAGTTACTTGGGACAGTCCTACGAGCAGTACTTC
-,TRBJ2-6,TRBV6-2/TRBV6-3,-,CASSYGGSVSGANVLTF,TGTGCCAGCAGTTACGGGGGGTCCGTCTCTGGGGCCAACGTCCTGACTTTC
-,TRBJ1-2,TRBV5-6,once,CASSLGSRLAYGYTF,TGTGCCAGCAGCCTTGGATCCCGCCTGGCCTATGGCTACACCTTC
-,TRBJ1-1,TRBV29-1,-,CSVAGALNTEAFF,TGCAGCGTAGCGGGGGCACTGAACACTGAAGCTTTCTTT
-,TRBJ2-7,TRBV18,-,CASSPLPGKGTYEQYF,TGTGCCAGCTCACCACTCCCGGGGAAGGGGACCTACGAGCAGTACTTC
-,TRBJ2-2,TRBV24-1,once,CATSGSNTGELFF,TGTGCCACTTCAGGGTCTAACACCGGGGAGCTGTTTTTT
-,TRBJ1-2,TRBV29-1,-,CTILGEGQANYGYTF,TGCACCATCTTGGGAGAGGGACAAGCTAACTATGGCTACACCTTC
-,TRBJ2-1,TRBV7-9,-,CASSLEWAVRAYEQFF,TGTGCCAGCAGCTTAGAATGGGCCGTTCGGGCCTATGAGCAGTTCTTC
-,TRBJ1-6,TRBV6-2/TRBV6-3,-,CASRTKLLAASPLHF,TGTGCCAGCAGGACGAAACTTCTCGCTGCTTCACCCCTCCACTTT
TRBD2,TRBJ2-5,TRBV29-1,-,CSVAGTDQETQYF,TGCAGCGTAGCGGGGACGGACCAAGAGACCCAGTACTTC
TRBD1,TRBJ1-1,TRBV19,-,CASSSTGVTEAFF,TGTGCCAGTAGTTCCACAGGGGTAACTGAAGCTTTCTTT
-,TRBJ1-4,TRBV19,-,CASSATLGKLFF,TGTGCCAGTAGTGCCACATTGGGAAAACTGTTTTTT
-,TRBJ2-6,TRBV18,-,CASSPAASGANVLTF,TGTGCCAGCTCACCGGCGGCATCTGGGGCCAACGTCCTGACTTTC
-,TRBJ2-2,TRBV5-1,-,CASRPGDTGELFF,TGCGCCAGCAGACCGGGGGACACCGGGGAGCTGTTTTTT
-,TRBJ2-7,TRBV11-1,-,CASSFAPFYEQYF,TGTGCCAGCAGCTTCGCACCGTTTTACGAGCAGTACTTC
-,TRBJ1-2,TRBV27,-,CASSSGTMGYTF,TGTGCCAGCAGTTCCGGGACAATGGGCTACACCTTC
TRBD1,TRBJ2-3,TRBV5-1,few,CASSLEGAQDTQYF,TGCGCCAGCAGCTTGGAGGGGGCCCAAGATACGCAGTATTTT
TRBD1,TRBJ1-2,TRBV6-2/TRBV6-3,-,CASRGTGSSYGYTF,TGTGCCAGCAGGGGGACAGGGTCGAGCTATGGCTACACCTTC
TRBD2,TRBJ2-7,TRBV7-2,-,CASSLRGLAGGPREQYF,TGTGCCAGCAGCTTAAGAGGACTAGCGGGGGGGCCTCGCGAGCAGTACTTC
TRBD1,TRBJ2-7,TRBV6-5,-,CASSPGQPFSYEQYF,TGTGCCAGCAGTCCGGGACAGCCATTTTCCTACGAGCAGTACTTC
-,TRBJ1-5,TRBV7-9,once,CASSASRAGEPQHF,TGTGCCAGCAGCGCCTCGAGGGCAGGGGAGCCCCAGCATTTT
-,TRBJ2-5,TRBV6-2/TRBV6-3,once,CASSRLALRETQYF,TGTGCCAGCAGCCGGCTAGCGCTTCGAGAGACCCAGTACTTC
-,TRBJ2-7,TRBV20-1,-,CSAIPGPYEQYF,TGCAGTGCAATTCCGGGGCCCTACGAGCAGTACTTC